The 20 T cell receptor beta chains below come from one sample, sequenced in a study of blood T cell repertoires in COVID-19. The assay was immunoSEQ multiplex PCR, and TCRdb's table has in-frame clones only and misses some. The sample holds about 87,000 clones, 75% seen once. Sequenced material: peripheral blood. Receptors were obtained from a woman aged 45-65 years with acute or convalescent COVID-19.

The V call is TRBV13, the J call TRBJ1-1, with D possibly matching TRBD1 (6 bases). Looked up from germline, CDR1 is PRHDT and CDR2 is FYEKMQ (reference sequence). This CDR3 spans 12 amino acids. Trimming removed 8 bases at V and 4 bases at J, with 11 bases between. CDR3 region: CASGIGGTEAFF. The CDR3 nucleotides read TGTGCCAGCGGAATAGGGGGCACTGAAGCTTTCTTT.

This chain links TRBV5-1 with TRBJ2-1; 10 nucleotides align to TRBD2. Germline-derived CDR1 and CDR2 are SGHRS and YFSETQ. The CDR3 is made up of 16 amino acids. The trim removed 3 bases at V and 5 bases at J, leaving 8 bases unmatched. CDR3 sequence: CASSSVWTSGNNEQFF. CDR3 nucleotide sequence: TGCGCCAGCAGCTCGGTATGGACTAGCGGCAACAATGAGCAGTTCTTC.

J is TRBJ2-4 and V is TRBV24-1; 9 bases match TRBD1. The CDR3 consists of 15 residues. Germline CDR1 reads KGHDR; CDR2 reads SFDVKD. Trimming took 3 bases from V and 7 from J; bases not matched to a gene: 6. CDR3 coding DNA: TGTGCCACCAGTGATCCCCGGGACAGGGAGAACATTCAGTACTTC. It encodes CATSDPRDRENIQYF.

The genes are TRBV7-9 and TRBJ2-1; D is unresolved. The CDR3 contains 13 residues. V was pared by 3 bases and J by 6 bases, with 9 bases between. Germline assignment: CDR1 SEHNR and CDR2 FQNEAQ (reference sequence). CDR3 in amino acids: CASSLSGTNEQFF. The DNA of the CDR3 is TGTGCCAGCAGCTTGTCAGGCACCAATGAGCAGTTCTTC.

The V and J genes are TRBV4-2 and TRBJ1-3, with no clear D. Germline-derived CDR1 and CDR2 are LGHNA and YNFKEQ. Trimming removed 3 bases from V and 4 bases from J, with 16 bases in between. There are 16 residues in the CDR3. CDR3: CASSQDLLAEGNTIYF. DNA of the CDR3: TGTGCCAGCAGCCAGGACCTATTAGCGGAGGGAAACACCATATATTTT.

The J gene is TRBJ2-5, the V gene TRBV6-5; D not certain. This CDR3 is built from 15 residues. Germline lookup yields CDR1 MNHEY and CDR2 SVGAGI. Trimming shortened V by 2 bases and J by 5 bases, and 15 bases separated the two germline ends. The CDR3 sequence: CASSYDRWKRETQYF. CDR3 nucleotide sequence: TGTGCCAGCAGTTACGATAGGTGGAAGCGCGAGACCCAGTACTTC.

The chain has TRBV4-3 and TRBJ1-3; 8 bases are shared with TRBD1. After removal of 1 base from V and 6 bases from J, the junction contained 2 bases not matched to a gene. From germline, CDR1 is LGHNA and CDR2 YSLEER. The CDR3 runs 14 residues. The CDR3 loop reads CASSQGQGKNTIYF. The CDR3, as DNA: TGCGCCAGCAGCCAAGGACAGGGGAAAAACACCATATATTTT.

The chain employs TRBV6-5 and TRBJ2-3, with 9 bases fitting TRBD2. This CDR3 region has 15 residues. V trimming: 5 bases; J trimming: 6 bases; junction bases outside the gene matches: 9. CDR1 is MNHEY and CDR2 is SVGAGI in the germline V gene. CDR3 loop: CASSPTSGWGDTQYF. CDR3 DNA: TGTGCCAGCAGTCCAACTAGCGGGTGGGGTGATACGCAGTATTTT.

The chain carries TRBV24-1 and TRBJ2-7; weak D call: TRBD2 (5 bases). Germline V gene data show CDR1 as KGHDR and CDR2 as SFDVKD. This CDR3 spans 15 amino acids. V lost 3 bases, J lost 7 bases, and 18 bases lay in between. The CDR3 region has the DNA TGTGCCACCAGTGATCCCGACACACACAGAGGGGAGCAGTACTTC. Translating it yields CATSDPDTHRGEQYF.

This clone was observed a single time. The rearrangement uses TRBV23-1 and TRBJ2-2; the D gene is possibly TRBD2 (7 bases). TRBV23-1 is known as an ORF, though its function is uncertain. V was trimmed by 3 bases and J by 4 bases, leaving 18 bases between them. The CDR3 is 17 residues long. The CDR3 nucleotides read TGCGCCAGCAGTCATCCGACCGGGGGGCGAATCACCGGGGAGCTGTTTTTT. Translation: CASSHPTGGRITGELFF.

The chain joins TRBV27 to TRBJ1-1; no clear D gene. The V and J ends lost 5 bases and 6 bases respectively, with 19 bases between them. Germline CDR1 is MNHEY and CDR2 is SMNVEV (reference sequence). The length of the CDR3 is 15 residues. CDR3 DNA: TGTGCCAGCAGTCCTCCCGGTATTCGAAGCGCTGAAGCTTTCTTT. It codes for CASSPPGIRSAEAFF.

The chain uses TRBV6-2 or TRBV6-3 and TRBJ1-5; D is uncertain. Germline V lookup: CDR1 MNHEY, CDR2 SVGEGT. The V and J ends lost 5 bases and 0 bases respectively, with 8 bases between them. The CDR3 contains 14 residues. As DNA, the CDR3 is TGTGCCAGCAGTCACAAGCGTAGCAATCAGCCCCAGCATTTT. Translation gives CASSHKRSNQPQHF.

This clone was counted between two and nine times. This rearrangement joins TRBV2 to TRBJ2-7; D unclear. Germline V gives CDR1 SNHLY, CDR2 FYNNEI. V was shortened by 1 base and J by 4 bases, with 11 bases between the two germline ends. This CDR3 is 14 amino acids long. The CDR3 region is CASSEGRNRYEQYF. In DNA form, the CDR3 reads TGTGCCAGCAGTGAAGGCAGGAATCGGTACGAGCAGTACTTC.

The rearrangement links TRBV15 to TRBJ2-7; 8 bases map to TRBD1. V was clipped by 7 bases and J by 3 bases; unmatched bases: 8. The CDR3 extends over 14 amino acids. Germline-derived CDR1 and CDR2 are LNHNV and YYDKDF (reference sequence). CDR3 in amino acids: CATTVGTGGYEQYF. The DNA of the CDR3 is TGTGCCACCACAGTAGGAACAGGGGGCTACGAGCAGTACTTC.

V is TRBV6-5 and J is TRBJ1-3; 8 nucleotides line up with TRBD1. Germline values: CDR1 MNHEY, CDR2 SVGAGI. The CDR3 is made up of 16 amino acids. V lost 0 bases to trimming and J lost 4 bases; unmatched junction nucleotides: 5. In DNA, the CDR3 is TGTGCCAGCAGTTACTCCCGACAGGGGCTAGGAAACACCATATATTTT. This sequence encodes CASSYSRQGLGNTIYF.

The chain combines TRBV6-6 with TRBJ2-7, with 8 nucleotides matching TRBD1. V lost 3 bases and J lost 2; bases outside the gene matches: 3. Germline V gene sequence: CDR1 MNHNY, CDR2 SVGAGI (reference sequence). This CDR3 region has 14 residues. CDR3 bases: TGTGCCAGCAGTTATCAGGGGGCCCCCTACGAGCAGTACTTC. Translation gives CASSYQGAPYEQYF.

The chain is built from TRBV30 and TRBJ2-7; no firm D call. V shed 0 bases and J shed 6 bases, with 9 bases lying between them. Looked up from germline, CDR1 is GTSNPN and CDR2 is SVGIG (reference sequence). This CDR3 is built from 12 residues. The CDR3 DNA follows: TGTGCCTGGAGTGTACATGGCTCCGAGCAGTACTTC. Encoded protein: CAWSVHGSEQYF.

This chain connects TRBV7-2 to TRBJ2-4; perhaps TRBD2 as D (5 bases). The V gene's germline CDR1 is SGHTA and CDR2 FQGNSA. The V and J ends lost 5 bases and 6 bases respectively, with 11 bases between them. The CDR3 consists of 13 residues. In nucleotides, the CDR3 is TGTGCCAGCAGCCGCGGACGGGGAAACATTCAGTACTTC. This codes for CASSRGRGNIQYF.

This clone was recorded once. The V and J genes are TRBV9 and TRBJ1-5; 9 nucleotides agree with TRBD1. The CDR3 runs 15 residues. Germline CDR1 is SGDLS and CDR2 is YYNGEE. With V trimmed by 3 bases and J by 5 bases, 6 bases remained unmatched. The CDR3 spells CASSAWDREDQPQHF. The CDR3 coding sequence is TGTGCCAGCAGCGCCTGGGACAGGGAGGATCAGCCCCAGCATTTT.

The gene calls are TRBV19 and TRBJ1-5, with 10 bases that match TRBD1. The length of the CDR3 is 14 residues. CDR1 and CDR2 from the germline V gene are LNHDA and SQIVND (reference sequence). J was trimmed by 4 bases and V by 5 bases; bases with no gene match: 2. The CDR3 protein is CASSLGQGNQPQHF. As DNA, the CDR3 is TGTGCCAGTAGTCTGGGACAGGGGAATCAGCCCCAGCATTTT.